These T cell receptor beta chains were read from a single sample in a study of OX40 agonist ivuxolimab in advanced cancers. Clones were sequenced by immunoSEQ multiplex PCR, and TCRdb holds only the in-frame ones, with some missing. Of some 54,000 clones in the sample, around 77% were seen once. This material consisted of CD4+ or CD8+ T cells sorted from blood, taken in a trial of the OX40 agonist ivuxolimab. The receptors stem from an adult with an advanced solid tumor such as melanoma, head and neck, liver or kidney cancer. Each CDR3 is given with its conserved first and last residue. Clone size appears in some rows only: once, few, many, or a class for an expanded clone.

.	TRBV5-1	TRBJ2-1	CASTRGLAGPETYNEQFF
.	TRBV11-2	TRBJ1-2	CASSQSANYGYTF
few	TRBV27	TRBJ2-1	CASSYIRRNEQFF
.	TRBV19	TRBJ2-2	CASTGPNTGELFF
few	TRBV27	TRBJ1-1	CASSLQGYDTEAFF
.	TRBV2	TRBJ1-5	CASSYGTVNQPQHF
.	TRBV7-6	TRBJ1-1	CASSAQTNTEAFF
once	TRBV6-5	TRBJ1-2	CASCPGMRHYGYTF
few	TRBV10-3	TRBJ2-5	CAISGAGGLKETQYF
.	TRBV7-9	TRBJ1-2	CASSLRQGDGYTF
.	TRBV4-2	TRBJ2-3	CASSQWRTSGGDTDTQYF
.	TRBV27	TRBJ2-3	CASATPSSISTDTQYF
.	TRBV2	TRBJ2-3	CATGQGTDTQYF
few	TRBV2	TRBJ1-1	CASSENTAEAFF
.	TRBV27	TRBJ2-5	CASSLVGLAGVGETQYF
medium-sized	TRBV15	TRBJ2-2	CATSRRAGETGELFF
.	TRBV10-1	TRBJ2-7	CASSENSYEQYF
.	TRBV28	TRBJ2-6	CASSLWATSGANVLTF
.	TRBV10-1	TRBJ2-3	CASSDPLADTQYF
.	TRBV5-1	TRBJ2-7	CASSGGLAGGSYEQYF
.	TRBV15	TRBJ1-5	CATSRDGWGPLGSNQPQHF
.	TRBV10-1	TRBJ2-1	CASSERGLPDEQFF
.	TRBV9	TRBJ2-6	CASSPSASFGANVLTF
.	TRBV7-2	TRBJ2-2	CASSLRGGELFF
once	TRBV6-5	TRBJ1-1	CASSYLAPGRGESFF
.	TRBV6-6	TRBJ2-5	CASSYSSGSGTQYF